This T cell receptor beta chain is drawn from a study of blood T cells in healthy people across ages. Study conclusions and caveats: In the absence of known donor CMV status, changes in expanded clonotypes were possibly confounded.

This clonotype appeared a few times. Its antigen is still unknown. Whenever a sample was processed, at least 7 million PBMCs were isolated. Per sample, no less than 5.5 micrograms of total RNA were extracted. The CDR3 spans 14 residues. Trimming left V 6 bases short and J 3 bases short, with 15 bases between. CDR1 is MGHDK, CDR2 SYGVNS, per germline. It was with a sample-barcoded 5' primer and a J-beta primer mix that a second PCR of roughly 7 to 12 cycles was run. TCRdb used MiXCR to reprocess the 5' RACE reads, holding one entry per CDR3 protein. The profile shows more than 500,000 distinct CDR3 sequences, 27% of them singletons. The same data also went into a second study, on T cells of mothers and their children.

The specimen sequenced was blood. The chain carries TRBV25-1 and TRBJ2-7; D not certain. The source of this sequence is a boy between 2 and 10 years old in good health. CDR3 sequence (DNA): TGTGCCAGCAGCCCGACGGTAGGCCTCTACGAGCAGTACTTC. It codes for CASSPTVGLYEQYF.